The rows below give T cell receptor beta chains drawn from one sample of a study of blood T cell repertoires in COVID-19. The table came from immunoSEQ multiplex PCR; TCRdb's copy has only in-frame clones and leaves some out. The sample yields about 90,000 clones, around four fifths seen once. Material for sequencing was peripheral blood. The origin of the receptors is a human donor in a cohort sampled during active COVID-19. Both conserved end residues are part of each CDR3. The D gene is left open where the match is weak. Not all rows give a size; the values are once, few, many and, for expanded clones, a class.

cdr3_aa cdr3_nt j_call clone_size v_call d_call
CASRNPPGVNSPLHF TGTGCCAGCAGGAATCCCCCAGGGGTTAATTCACCCCTCCACTTT TRBJ1-6 NA TRBV27 NA
CASSQGRATRMTQYF TGCGCCAGCAGCCAAGGCAGGGCGACCCGGATGACCCAGTACTTC TRBJ2-5 few TRBV4-3 NA
CASSFGALGEQYF TGTGCCAGCAGTTTTGGGGCCCTGGGGGAGCAGTACTTC TRBJ2-7 NA TRBV27 NA
CASSLRPGGTGELFF TGTGCCAGCAGTTTAAGACCAGGGGGGACCGGGGAGCTGTTTTTT TRBJ2-2 NA TRBV27 NA
CASSYGEVGANVLTF TGTGCCAGCAGTTACGGCGAGGTCGGGGCCAACGTCCTGACTTTC TRBJ2-6 NA TRBV6-2/TRBV6-3 NA
CASCKTSSNAKIYF TGTGCCAGCTGTAAAACGTCGTCTAACGCCAAAATATATTTT TRBJ1-3 NA TRBV2 NA
CAISGGLATLTDTQYF TGTGCCATCAGTGGGGGACTAGCGACGCTCACAGATACGCAGTATTTT TRBJ2-3 NA TRBV10-3 TRBD2
CASSLRDRGDNEQFF TGTGCCAGCAGCTTAAGGGACAGGGGTGACAATGAGCAGTTCTTC TRBJ2-1 few TRBV7-3 TRBD1
CASSTRTGGLGEKLFF TGTGCCAGCAGCACGAGGACAGGGGGCCTAGGTGAAAAACTGTTTTTT TRBJ1-4 NA TRBV7-9 TRBD1
CASSSSPGEGYGYTF TGTGCCAGCAGCTCGTCCCCAGGGGAGGGCTATGGCTACACCTTC TRBJ1-2 NA TRBV5-6 NA
CASSPSPLDYGYTF TGTGCCAGCAGCCCCTCCCCCCTAGACTATGGCTACACCTTC TRBJ1-2 NA TRBV7-9 NA
CASSPLAGYNEQFF TGTGCCAGCAGCCCTCTAGCGGGGTACAATGAGCAGTTCTTC TRBJ2-1 NA TRBV3-1/TRBV3-2 TRBD2
CASSPTGGREKLFF TGTGCCAGCAGTCCTACAGGGGGTCGGGAAAAACTGTTTTTT TRBJ1-4 once TRBV6-5 TRBD1
CASSWVGGGTDTQYF TGTGCCAGCAGCTGGGTCGGGGGGGGAACAGATACGCAGTATTTT TRBJ2-3 NA TRBV7-2 TRBD2
CASNDRGYEQYF TGTGCCAGCAACGACAGGGGTTACGAGCAGTACTTC TRBJ2-7 NA TRBV12-3/TRBV12-4 TRBD1
CATMTAQGRYEQYF TGTGCCACCATGACCGCACAGGGGAGGTACGAGCAGTACTTC TRBJ2-7 once TRBV27 NA
CASSLMGGFNYGYTF TGTGCCAGCAGCTTAATGGGGGGATTTAACTATGGCTACACCTTC TRBJ1-2 NA TRBV7-2 NA
CASKFRGQRGAYGYTF TGTGCCAGCAAGTTCAGGGGGCAGCGCGGGGCCTATGGCTACACCTTC TRBJ1-2 NA TRBV2 TRBD1
CASSPLAGGTEAFF TGTGCCAGCTCACCATTGGCCGGGGGCACTGAAGCTTTCTTT TRBJ1-1 NA TRBV18 NA
CASSLVRDRYTF TGCGCCAGCAGCTTGGTCAGGGATCGCTACACCTTC TRBJ1-2 NA TRBV5-1 NA
CASSLYADTQYF TGTGCCAGCAGCTTATATGCAGATACGCAGTATTTT TRBJ2-3 NA TRBV7-2 NA
CASSLSKNIQYF TGTGCCAGCTCCCTAAGCAAAAACATTCAGTACTTC TRBJ2-4 NA TRBV28 NA
CASSLESGGRLGTQYF TGTGCCAGCAGCTTAGAATCGGGGGGGAGATTGGGTACGCAGTATTTT TRBJ2-3 NA TRBV11-2 TRBD2
CASSGQGGNTEAFF TGCGCCAGCAGCGGACAGGGGGGTAACACTGAAGCTTTCTTT TRBJ1-1 few TRBV5-1 TRBD1
CASSSRQGDGELFF TGTGCCAGCAGCTCAAGACAGGGGGACGGGGAGCTGTTTTTT TRBJ2-2 few TRBV7-2 TRBD1
CASSYDRVNEQFF TGTGCCAGCAGCTACGACAGGGTGAATGAGCAGTTCTTC TRBJ2-1 NA TRBV11-3 TRBD1
CASSRGHQPEAFF TGCGCCAGCAGCCGCGGACACCAGCCTGAAGCTTTCTTT TRBJ1-1 NA TRBV5-1 NA
CASSFVRGDWAGNTYGYTF TGTGCCAGCAGCTTTGTCAGGGGGGATTGGGCAGGAAACACCTATGGCTACACCTTC TRBJ1-2 NA TRBV4-2 TRBD1
CASSLDSDSEAFF TGTGCCAGCAGCTTAGACTCTGACAGTGAAGCTTTCTTT TRBJ1-1 once TRBV11-3 NA
CASSIAFSYNEQFF TGTGCCAGTAGTATAGCATTCTCCTACAATGAGCAGTTCTTC TRBJ2-1 once TRBV19 NA
CASNTGTGGGYTF TGTGCCAGCAACACCGGGACAGGCGGTGGCTACACCTTC TRBJ1-2 NA TRBV6-5 TRBD1
CASSHDTGTSGRLNTGELFF TGTGCCAGCAGCCACGACACGGGGACTAGCGGGAGACTGAACACCGGGGAGCTGTTTTTT TRBJ2-2 few TRBV4-2 TRBD2
CASSYTGYGYTF TGTGCCAGCAGTTACACCGGGTATGGCTACACCTTC TRBJ1-2 NA TRBV6-5 NA
CASSESGREAFF TGTGCCAGCAGTGAATCAGGCAGGGAAGCTTTCTTT TRBJ1-1 once TRBV25-1 NA
CASSLTGVDEQFF TGTGCCAGCAGCTTAACAGGGGTGGATGAGCAGTTCTTC TRBJ2-1 NA TRBV7-3 NA
CAWSVKGQAYEQYF TGTGCCTGGAGTGTAAAGGGACAGGCCTACGAGCAGTACTTC TRBJ2-7 NA TRBV30 TRBD1
CSASRLRQENSPLHF TGCAGTGCTAGTCGTCTTCGACAGGAGAATTCACCCCTCCACTTT TRBJ1-6 NA TRBV20-1 NA
CAWGRGTGLTYEQYF TGTGCCTGGGGCCGGGGGACAGGGCTAACCTACGAGCAGTACTTC TRBJ2-7 NA TRBV30 TRBD1
CAIRGTGDSPLHF TGTGCCATCAGGGGGACAGGAGATTCACCCCTCCACTTT TRBJ1-6 NA TRBV10-3 TRBD1
CASSLVAGGPQETQYF TGTGCCAGCAGCCTCGTAGCGGGGGGCCCTCAAGAGACCCAGTACTTC TRBJ2-5 once TRBV7-2 TRBD2
CASSFSGAGKNEKLFF TGTGCCAGCAGTTTTTCAGGGGCAGGCAAGAATGAAAAACTGTTTTTT TRBJ1-4 once TRBV27 NA
CASSWEGTGGDTTNEKLFF TGTGCCAGCAGCTGGGAAGGGACAGGGGGAGATACAACTAATGAAAAACTGTTTTTT TRBJ1-4 NA TRBV5-6 TRBD1
CATRRGTEGEQYF TGTGCCACCAGAAGAGGTACGGAGGGCGAGCAGTACTTC TRBJ2-7 NA TRBV15 NA
CASSGGSGAFQAFF TGCGCCAGCAGCGGCGGGTCAGGGGCATTTCAAGCTTTCTTT TRBJ1-1 NA TRBV5-1 NA
CASSSLDRGNREQFF TGTGCCAGCAGCTCCCTGGACAGGGGGAATAGAGAGCAGTTCTTC TRBJ2-1 few TRBV14 TRBD1
CASSLAPGLNYGYTF TGTGCCAGCAGCTTGGCCCCGGGACTGAACTATGGCTACACCTTC TRBJ1-2 NA TRBV5-4 NA
CASSSDNVYEQYF TGCGCCAGCAGCTCGGACAACGTCTACGAGCAGTACTTC TRBJ2-7 few TRBV5-1 NA
CASSLTGGHLSGANVLTF TGTGCCAGCAGCTTAACCGGGGGTCACCTCTCTGGGGCCAACGTCCTGACTTTC TRBJ2-6 NA TRBV7-3 NA
CTSSQGLAGGRGTDTQYF TGCACCAGCAGCCAAGGTCTAGCGGGGGGGCGCGGCACAGATACGCAGTATTTT TRBJ2-3 NA TRBV1 NA
CASSLARSYEQYF TGCGCCAGCAGCTTGGCCCGCTCCTACGAGCAGTACTTC TRBJ2-7 NA TRBV5-1 NA
CASSLRGRVDYNEQFF TGTGCCAGCAGCTTACGGGGGAGGGTGGACTACAATGAGCAGTTCTTC TRBJ2-1 NA TRBV7-3 TRBD2
CASSLQHFTGELFF TGTGCCAGCAGCTTACAGCATTTCACCGGGGAGCTGTTTTTT TRBJ2-2 NA TRBV6-5 NA
CASSLGSPSEKLFF TGTGCCAGCAGCTTAGGGAGTCCTTCGGAAAAACTGTTTTTT TRBJ1-4 NA TRBV7-9 NA
CASSPSGDHGYTF TGTGCCAGCAGTCCCTCAGGGGACCATGGCTACACCTTC TRBJ1-2 NA TRBV12-3/TRBV12-4 NA
CSVTGGAGQETQYF TGCAGCGTGACGGGAGGGGCAGGGCAAGAGACCCAGTACTTC TRBJ2-5 NA TRBV29-1 TRBD2